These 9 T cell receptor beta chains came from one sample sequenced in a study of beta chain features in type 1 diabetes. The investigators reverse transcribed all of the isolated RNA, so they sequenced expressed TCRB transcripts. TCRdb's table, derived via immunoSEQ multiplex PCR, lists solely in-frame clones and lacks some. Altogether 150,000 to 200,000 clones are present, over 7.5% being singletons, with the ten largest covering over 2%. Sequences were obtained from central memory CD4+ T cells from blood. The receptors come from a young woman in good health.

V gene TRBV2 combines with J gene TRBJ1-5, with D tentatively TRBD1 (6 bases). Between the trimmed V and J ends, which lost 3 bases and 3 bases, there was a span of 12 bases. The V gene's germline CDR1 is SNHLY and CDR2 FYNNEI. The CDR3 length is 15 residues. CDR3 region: CASSDIGQYNQPQHF. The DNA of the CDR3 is TGTGCCAGCAGTGACATAGGACAGTACAATCAGCCCCAGCATTTT.

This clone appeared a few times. The CDR3 loop reads CASKGEGGYNEQFF. The CDR3 coding sequence is TGTGCCAGCAAAGGGGAGGGAGGCTACAATGAGCAGTTCTTC. The chain combines TRBV2 with TRBJ2-1, with 7 bases identical to TRBD2. Trimming cost V 7 bases and J 3 bases; bases outside gene matches: 6. This CDR3 spans 14 amino acids. Germline V gene lookup returns CDR1 SNHLY and CDR2 FYNNEI.

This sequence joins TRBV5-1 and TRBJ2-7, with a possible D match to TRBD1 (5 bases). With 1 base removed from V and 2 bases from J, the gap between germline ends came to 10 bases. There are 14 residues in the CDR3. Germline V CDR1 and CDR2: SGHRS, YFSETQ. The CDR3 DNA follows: TGCGCCAGCAGCTTGTCAGGGAAGACCTACGAGCAGTACTTC. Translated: CASSLSGKTYEQYF.

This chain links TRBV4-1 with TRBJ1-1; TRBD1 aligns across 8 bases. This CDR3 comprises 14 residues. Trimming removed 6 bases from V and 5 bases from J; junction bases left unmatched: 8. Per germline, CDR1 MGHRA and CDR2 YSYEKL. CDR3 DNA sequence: TGCGCCAGCAGGAGGACAGGGCGGGGGACTGAAGCTTTCTTT. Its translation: CASRRTGRGTEAFF.

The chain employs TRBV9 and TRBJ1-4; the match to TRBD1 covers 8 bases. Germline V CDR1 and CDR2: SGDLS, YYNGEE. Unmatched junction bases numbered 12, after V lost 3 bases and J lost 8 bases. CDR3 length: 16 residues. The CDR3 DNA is TGTGCCAGCAGCGGGAAGCAGACAGGGGTCGGAGAAAAACTGTTTTTT. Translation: CASSGKQTGVGEKLFF.

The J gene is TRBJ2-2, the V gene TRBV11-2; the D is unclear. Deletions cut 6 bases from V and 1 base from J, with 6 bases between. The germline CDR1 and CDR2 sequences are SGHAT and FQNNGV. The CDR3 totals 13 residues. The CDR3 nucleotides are TGTGCCAGCAGGGCAGGGAACACCGGGGAGCTGTTTTTT. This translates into CASRAGNTGELFF.

As DNA, the CDR3 is TGTGCCAGCAGCCCCCGGCGGCTAGCGGGAACAGATACGCAGTATTTT. Its translation: CASSPRRLAGTDTQYF. V is TRBV28 and J is TRBJ2-3; 9 bases line up with TRBD2. V dropped 6 bases and J dropped 3; count of bases not matched to a gene: 10. The germline V gene encodes CDR1 MDHEN and CDR2 SYDVKM. The CDR3 is 16 amino acids.

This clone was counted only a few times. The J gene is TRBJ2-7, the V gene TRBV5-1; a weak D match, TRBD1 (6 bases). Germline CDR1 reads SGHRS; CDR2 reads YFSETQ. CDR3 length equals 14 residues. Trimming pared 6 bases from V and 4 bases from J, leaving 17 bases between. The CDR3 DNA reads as TGCGCCAGCACCTCCGGGACAACTTCTTACGAGCAGTACTTC. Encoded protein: CASTSGTTSYEQYF. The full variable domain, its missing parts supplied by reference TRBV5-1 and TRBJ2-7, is KAGVTQTPRYLIKTRGQQVTLSCSPISGHRSVSWYQQTPGQGLQFLFEYFSETQRNKGNFPGRFSGRQFSNSRSEMNVSTLELGDSALYLCASTSGTTSYEQYFGPGTRLTVT.

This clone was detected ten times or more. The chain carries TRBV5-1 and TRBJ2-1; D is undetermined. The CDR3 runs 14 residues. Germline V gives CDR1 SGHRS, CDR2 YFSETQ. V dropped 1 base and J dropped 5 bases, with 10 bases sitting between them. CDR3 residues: CASSLTEPDNEQFF. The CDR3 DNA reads TGCGCCAGCAGCTTGACCGAGCCCGACAATGAGCAGTTCTTC.